The entry that follows covers one T cell receptor (beta chain) sequence. Its binding antigen is unknown. Base qualities are not at hand, and no much larger clone is one base apart. This entry is derived from a study of T cell changes during pregnancy in multiple sclerosis (dated by TCRdb to between 2019 and 2020). General notes on the study: Changes in the T cell repertoire over the course of pregnancy were examined in this study in women with multiple sclerosis.

The V end loses 1 base and the J end loses 0 bases, and a stretch of 9 bases separates them. In the germline V gene (reference sequence), CDR1 corresponds to LNHNV and CDR2 to YYDKDF. From its cysteine to its phenylalanine, the CDR3 spans 15 amino acids. CDR3 DNA only is kept here, 45 bases in frame from base 1. The library was obtained by the immunoSEQ multiplex PCR assay. This immuneACCESS table, as held by TCRdb, lists in-frame sequences with V and J called but not all clones. Of the missing ones, under half trace to an unresolved V gene in checked studies; the others have no known cause. This sample gives 40,000 to 50,000 clones in total; roughly 89% of them show up just once. 1% to 1.5% of the sample comes from the top ten.

This clonotype was sampled from a female donor with multiple sclerosis, enrolled in a pregnancy study. The sample was CD4+ T cells from peripheral blood mononuclear cells, taken in the first trimester of pregnancy. The receptor chain draws on TRBV15 and TRBJ1-1; tentative D gene TRBD1, with 5 bases matching. The CDR3 sequence is CATSRVEGLNTEAFF. The nucleotides read TGTGCCACCAGCAGAGTGGAGGGGCTGAACACTGAAGCTTTCTTT.